This T cell receptor (beta chain) was sequenced during a study of T cell responses to AZD1222 COVID-19 vaccine (TCRdb year 2021). About the full investigation: AZD1222 recipients given second doses at about 4 weeks or at about 12 weeks were pooled, since spike-specific TCR depth and breadth were not found to differ between the two schedules. A total of just over 230 trial participants underwent TCR sequencing, of whom roughly 210 had received two doses of AZD1222 and some 25 had received two doses of the MenACWY control vaccine. Trial participants were enrolled by age into 18-55, 56-69 and 70-plus year subgroups, with 148, 28 and 57 TCR-sequenced participants respectively.

Per the publication, the time point label means: baseline before first vaccination. Vaccinee samples came from UK trials COV001 and COV002, including a single-blind randomized controlled phase 2/3 trial of AZD1222 (ChAdOx1 nCoV-19) in healthy adults. Trial participant PBMC samples were collected at day 0 and day 28 after the second dose for TCRbeta chain sequencing. General findings and caveats noted by the study authors: Spike-specific TCR breadth and depth rose significantly after two AZD1222 doses compared with day 0 and with MenACWY recipients. Conclusions about previously exposed vaccinees were limited because only a handful of AZD1222 recipients were SARS-CoV-2 seropositive at baseline. Epitopes outside the regions mutated in the B.1.351 and B.1.1.7 variants were reportedly recognized by nearly half of the unique spike-specific TCRs. Participants were mostly white British, with more females than males. The authors suggested clonal diversity may have been underestimated. The vaccine-associated CD4 TCRs covered the entire spike protein, and the dominant responses fell in regions 160-218 and 743-854. Because no day 14 peak-response samples were available, the repertoires could be characterized only after the peak T cell response. In the small 56-69-year group, the increase in depth fell short of significance, most likely because of low power.

The CDR3 regions of human TCRbeta chains were analyzed by immunosequencing. Regarding the original processing steps: TCRs in the repertoires were compared against a reference library of SARS-CoV-2-specific TCRs that had been generated with the MIRA antigen-specificity platform. Breadth was defined as the fraction of unique TCRs that were SARS-CoV-2-associated, and depth was defined as the fraction of total T cells that were SARS-CoV-2-associated. Using the MIRA data, each spike-specific TCR was mapped to the spike region that the TCR reacts to and placed in a CD4 or CD8 class. Log10-transformed breadth and depth values were compared by one-way ANOVA with Sidak's multiple comparisons tests. TCRdb re-hosts the immuneACCESS table, in-frame sequences only. Its copies lack some clones; in the studies checked, an unresolved V gene accounts for under half of them, and the cause for the rest is not known. That table gives V, J and clone size, and the DNA gave D and trimming. This sample lists about 120,000 clones; about 90% were detected once. The ten largest clones represent around 5.6% of the sample.

About this clone itself: Its antigen remains undetermined. No base quality values were provided; no much bigger clone lies one nucleotide off.

CDR1 SEHNR and CDR2 FQNEAQ were looked up in the germline V gene (reference sequence). Trimming accounts for 1 base at V and 4 bases at J, while the number of junction bases matched to no gene is 3. Spanning cysteine to phenylalanine, the CDR3 consists of 14 amino acids. Only the CDR3 region is kept as DNA, spanning 42 bases read in frame from base 1. The source material was peripheral blood, sampled on day 0 of AZD1222 vaccination. The V gene is TRBV7-9 and the J gene is TRBJ1-1, with 7 bases in between that match TRBD1. The receptor comes from an adult in good health. The DNA reads as follows: TGTGCCAGCAGCTTAGAGCAGGGGGTCACTGAAGCTTTCTTT. This sequence encodes CASSLEQGVTEAFF.